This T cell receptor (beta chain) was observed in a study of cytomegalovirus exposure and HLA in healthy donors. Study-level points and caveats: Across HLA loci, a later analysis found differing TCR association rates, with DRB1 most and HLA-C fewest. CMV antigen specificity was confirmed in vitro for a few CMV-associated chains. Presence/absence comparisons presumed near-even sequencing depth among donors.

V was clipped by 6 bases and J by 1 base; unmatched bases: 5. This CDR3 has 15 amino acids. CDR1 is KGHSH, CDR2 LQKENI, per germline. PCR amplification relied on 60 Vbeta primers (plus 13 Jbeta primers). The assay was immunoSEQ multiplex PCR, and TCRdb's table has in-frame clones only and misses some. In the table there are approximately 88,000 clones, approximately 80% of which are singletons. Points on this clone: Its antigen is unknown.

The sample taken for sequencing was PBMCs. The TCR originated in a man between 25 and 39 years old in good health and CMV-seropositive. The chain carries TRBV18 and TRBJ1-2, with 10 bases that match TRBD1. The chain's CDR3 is CASSLDRGINYGYTF. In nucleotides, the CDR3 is TGTGCCAGCTCGCTGGACAGGGGGATTAACTATGGCTACACCTTC. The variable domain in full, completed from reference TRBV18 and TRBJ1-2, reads NAGVMQNPRHLVRRRGQEARLRCSPMKGHSHVYWYRQLPEEGLKFMVYLQKENIIDESGMPKERFSAEFPKEGPSILRIQQVVRGDSAAYFCASSLDRGINYGYTFGSGTRLTVV.